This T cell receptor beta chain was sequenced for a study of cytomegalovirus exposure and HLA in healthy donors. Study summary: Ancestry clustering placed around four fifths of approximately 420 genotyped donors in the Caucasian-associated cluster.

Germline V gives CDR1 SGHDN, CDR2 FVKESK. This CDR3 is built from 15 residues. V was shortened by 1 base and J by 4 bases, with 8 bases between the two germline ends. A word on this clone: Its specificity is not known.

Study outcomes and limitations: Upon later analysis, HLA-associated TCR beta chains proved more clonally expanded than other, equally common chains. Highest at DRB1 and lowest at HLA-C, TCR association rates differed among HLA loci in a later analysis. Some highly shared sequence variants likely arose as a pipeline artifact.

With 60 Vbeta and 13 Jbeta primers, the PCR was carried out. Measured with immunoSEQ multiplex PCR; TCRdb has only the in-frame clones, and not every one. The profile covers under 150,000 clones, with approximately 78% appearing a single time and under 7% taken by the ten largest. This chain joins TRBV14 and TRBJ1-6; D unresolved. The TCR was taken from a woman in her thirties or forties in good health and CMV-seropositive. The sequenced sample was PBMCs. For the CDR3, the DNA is TGTGCCAGCAGCCAAGCAGGTTCTTATAATTCACCCCTCCACTTT. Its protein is CASSQAGSYNSPLHF.